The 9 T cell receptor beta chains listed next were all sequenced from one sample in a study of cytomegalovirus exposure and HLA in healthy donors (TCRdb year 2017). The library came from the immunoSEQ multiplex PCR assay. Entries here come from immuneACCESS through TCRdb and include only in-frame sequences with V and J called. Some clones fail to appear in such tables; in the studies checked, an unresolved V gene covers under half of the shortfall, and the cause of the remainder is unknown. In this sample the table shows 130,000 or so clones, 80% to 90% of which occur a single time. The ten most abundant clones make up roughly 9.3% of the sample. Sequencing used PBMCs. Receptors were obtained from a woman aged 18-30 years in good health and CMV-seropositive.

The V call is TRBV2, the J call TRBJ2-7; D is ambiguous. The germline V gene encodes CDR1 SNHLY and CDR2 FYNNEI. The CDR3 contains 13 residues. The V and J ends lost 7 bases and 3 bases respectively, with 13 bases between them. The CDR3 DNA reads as TGTGCCAGCATCCTCAAACTCTACTACGAGCAGTACTTC. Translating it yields CASILKLYYEQYF.

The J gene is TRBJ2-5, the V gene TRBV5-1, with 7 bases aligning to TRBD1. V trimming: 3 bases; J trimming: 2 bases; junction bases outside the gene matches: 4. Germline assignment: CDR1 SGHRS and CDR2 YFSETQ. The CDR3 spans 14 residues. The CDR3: CASSSPGGQETQYF. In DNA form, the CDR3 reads TGCGCCAGCAGCTCTCCAGGGGGACAAGAGACCCAGTACTTC. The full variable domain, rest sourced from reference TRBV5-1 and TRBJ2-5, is KAGVTQTPRYLIKTRGQQVTLSCSPISGHRSVSWYQQTPGQGLQFLFEYFSETQRNKGNFPGRFSGRQFSNSRSEMNVSTLELGDSALYLCASSSPGGQETQYFGPGTRLLVL.

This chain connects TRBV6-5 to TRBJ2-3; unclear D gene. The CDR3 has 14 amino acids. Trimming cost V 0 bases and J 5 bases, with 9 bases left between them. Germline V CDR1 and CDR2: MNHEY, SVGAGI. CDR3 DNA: TGTGCCAGCAGTTACTCGACAACTGGAGATACGCAGTATTTT. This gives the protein CASSYSTTGDTQYF.

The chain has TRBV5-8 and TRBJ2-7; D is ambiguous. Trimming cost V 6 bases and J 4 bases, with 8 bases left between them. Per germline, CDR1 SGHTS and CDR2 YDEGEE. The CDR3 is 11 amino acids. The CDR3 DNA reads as TGTGCCAGCAATCCTCCTTACGAGCAGTACTTC. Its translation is CASNPPYEQYF. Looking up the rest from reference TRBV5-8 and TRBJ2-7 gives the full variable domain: EAGVTQSPTHLIKTRGQQATLRCSPISGHTSVYWYQQALGLGLQFLLWYDEGEERNRGNFPPRFSGRQFPNYSSELNVNALELEDSALYLCASNPPYEQYFGPGTRLTVT.

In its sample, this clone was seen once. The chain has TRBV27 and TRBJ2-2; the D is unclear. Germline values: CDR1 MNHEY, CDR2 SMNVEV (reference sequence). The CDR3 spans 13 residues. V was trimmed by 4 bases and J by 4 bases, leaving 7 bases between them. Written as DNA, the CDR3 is TGTGCCAGCAGTTCTGGGCTCACCGGGGAGCTGTTTTTT. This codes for CASSSGLTGELFF.

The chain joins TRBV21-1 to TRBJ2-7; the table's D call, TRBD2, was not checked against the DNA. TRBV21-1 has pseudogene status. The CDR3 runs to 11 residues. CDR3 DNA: TGTGCCAGCCTCACTGGCTACGAGCAGTACTTC. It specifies CASLTGYEQYF.

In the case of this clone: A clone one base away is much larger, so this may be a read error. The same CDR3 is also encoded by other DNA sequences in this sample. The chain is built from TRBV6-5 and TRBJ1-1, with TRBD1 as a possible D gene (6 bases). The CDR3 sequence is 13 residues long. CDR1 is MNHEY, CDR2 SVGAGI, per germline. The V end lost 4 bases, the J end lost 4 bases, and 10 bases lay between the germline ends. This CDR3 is CASSLQGATEAFF. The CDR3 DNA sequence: TGTGCCAGCAGTTTACAGGGTGCCACTGAAGCTTTCTTT.

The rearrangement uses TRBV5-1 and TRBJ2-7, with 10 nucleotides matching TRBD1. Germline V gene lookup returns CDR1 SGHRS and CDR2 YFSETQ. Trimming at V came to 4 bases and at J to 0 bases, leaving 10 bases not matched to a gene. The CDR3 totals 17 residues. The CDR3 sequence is CASSPVFRDRGSYEQYF. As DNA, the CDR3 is TGCGCCAGCAGCCCAGTTTTCCGGGACAGGGGCTCCTACGAGCAGTACTTC.

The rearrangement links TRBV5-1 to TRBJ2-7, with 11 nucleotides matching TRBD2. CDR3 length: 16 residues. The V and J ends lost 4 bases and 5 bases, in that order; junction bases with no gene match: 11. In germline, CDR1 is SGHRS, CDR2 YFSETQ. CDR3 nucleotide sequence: TGCGCCAGCAGCCCGTCACTAGCGGGGGAGTTCGACGAGCAGTACTTC. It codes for CASSPSLAGEFDEQYF.